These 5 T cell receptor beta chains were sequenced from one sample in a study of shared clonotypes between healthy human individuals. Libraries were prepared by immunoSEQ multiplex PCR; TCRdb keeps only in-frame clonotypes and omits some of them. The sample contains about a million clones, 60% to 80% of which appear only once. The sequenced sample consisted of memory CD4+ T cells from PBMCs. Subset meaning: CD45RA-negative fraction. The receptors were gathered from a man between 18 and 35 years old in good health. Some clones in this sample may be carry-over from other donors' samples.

CDR3 sequence (DNA): TGTGCCAGCAAGCCGGGGGCGTTGAATGAGCAGTTCTTC. Its translation: CASKPGALNEQFF. This chain uses TRBV2 with TRBJ2-1; the D call may be TRBD1 or TRBD2 (6 bases each). This CDR3 is 13 amino acids long. The germline V and J ends were trimmed by 7 bases and 7 bases, with 14 bases remaining between them. Germline CDR1 reads SNHLY; CDR2 reads FYNNEI.

Here the CDR3 reads CASRKEGRTEAFF. CDR3 in DNA: TGTGCCAGCAGGAAGGAGGGTAGGACTGAAGCTTTCTTT. The gene calls are TRBV2 and TRBJ1-1; D not resolved. The length of the CDR3 is 13 residues. Germline values: CDR1 SNHLY, CDR2 FYNNEI. Trimming removed 6 bases from V and 5 bases from J, with 13 bases in between.

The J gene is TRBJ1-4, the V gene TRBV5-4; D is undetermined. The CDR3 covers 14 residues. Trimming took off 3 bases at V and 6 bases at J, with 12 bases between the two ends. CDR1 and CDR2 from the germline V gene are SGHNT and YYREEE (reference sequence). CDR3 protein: CASSSSTTHEKLFF. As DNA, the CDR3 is TGTGCCAGCAGCTCCAGCACGACGCATGAAAAACTGTTTTTT.

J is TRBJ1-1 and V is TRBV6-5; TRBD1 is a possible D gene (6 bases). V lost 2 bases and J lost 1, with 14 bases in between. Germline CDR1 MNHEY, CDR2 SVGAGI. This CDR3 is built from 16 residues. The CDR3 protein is CASSYGGREPNTEAFF. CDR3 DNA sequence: TGTGCCAGCAGTTACGGGGGCCGGGAGCCGAACACTGAAGCTTTCTTT.

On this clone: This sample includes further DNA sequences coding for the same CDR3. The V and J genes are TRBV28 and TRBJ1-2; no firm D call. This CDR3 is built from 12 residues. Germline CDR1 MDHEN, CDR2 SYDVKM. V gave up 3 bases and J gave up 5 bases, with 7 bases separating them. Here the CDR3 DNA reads TGTGCCAGCAGTTTGATGCGGTATGGCTACACCTTC. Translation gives CASSLMRYGYTF.